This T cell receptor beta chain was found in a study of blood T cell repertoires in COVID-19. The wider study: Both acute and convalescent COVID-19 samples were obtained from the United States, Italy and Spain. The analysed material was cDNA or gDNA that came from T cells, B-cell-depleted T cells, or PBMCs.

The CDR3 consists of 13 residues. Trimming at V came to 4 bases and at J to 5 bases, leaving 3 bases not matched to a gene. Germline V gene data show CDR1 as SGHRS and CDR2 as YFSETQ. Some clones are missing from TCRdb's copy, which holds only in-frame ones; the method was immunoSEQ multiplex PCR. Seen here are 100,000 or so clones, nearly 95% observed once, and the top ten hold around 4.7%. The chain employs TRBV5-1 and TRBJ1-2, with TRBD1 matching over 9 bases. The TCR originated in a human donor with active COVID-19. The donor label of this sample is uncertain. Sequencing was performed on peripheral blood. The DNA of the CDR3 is TGCGCCAGCAGCCCCGGGACAGGGTATGGCTACACCTTC. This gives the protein CASSPGTGYGYTF.